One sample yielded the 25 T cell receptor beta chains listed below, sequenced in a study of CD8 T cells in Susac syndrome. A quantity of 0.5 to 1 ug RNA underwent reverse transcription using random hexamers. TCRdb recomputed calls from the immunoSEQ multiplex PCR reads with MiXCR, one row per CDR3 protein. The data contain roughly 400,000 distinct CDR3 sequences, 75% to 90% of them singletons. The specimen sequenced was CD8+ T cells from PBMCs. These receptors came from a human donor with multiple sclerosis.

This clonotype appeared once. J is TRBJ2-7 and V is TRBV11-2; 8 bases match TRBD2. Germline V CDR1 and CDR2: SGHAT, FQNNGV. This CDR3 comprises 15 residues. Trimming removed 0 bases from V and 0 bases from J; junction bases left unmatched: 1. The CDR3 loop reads CASSLDLAGSYEQYF. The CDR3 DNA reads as TGTGCCAGCAGCTTAGACCTAGCGGGCTCCTACGAGCAGTACTTC.

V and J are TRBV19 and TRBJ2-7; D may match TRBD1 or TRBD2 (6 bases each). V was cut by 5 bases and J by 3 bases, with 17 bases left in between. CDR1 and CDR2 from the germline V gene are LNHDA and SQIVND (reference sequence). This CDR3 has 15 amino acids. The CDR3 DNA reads TGTGCCAGTAGTCCCTCGGGGGCAGGGCTCTACGAGCAGTACTTC. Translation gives CASSPSGAGLYEQYF.

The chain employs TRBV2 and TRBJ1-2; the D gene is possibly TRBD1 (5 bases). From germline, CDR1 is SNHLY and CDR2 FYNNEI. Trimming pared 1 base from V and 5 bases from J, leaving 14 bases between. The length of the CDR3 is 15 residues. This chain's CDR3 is CASSEEKGQWYGYTF. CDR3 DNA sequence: TGTGCCAGCAGTGAAGAGAAGGGGCAATGGTATGGCTACACCTTC. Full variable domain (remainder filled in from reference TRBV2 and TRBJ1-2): EPEVTQTPSHQVTQMGQEVILRCVPISNHLYFYWYRQILGQKVEFLVSFYNNEISEKSEIFDDQFSVERPDGSNFTLKIRSTKLEDSAMYFCASSEEKGQWYGYTFGSGTRLTVV.

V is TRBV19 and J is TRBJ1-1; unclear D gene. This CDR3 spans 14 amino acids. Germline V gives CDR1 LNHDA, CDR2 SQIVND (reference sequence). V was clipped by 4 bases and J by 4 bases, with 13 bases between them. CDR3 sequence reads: CASSTPWKSTEAFF. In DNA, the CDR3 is TGTGCCAGTAGTACTCCGTGGAAGAGCACTGAAGCTTTCTTT.

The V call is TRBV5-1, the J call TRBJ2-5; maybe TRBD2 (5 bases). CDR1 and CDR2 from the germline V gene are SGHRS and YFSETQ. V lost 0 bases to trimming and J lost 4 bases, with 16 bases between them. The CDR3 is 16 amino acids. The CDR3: CASSLELPGFAETQYF. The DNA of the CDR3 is TGCGCCAGCAGCTTGGAACTGCCGGGGTTTGCAGAGACCCAGTACTTC.

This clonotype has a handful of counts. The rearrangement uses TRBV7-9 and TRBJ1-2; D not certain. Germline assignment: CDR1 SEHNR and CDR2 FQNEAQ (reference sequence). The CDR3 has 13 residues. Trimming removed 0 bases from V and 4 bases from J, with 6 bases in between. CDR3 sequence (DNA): TGTGCCAGCAGCTTAGCCCAGACCTATGGCTACACCTTC. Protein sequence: CASSLAQTYGYTF.

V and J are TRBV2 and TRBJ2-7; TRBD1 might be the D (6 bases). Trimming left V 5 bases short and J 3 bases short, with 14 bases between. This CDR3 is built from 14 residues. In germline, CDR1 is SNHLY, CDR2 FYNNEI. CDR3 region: CASSFDRNYYEQYF. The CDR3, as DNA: TGTGCCAGCAGTTTTGACAGGAACTACTACGAGCAGTACTTC.

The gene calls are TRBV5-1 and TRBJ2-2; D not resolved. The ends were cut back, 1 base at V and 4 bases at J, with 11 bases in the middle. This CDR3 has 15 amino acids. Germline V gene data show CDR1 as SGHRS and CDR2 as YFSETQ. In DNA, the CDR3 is TGCGCCAGCAGCTTGTTTCCGGAAGGCACCGGGGAGCTGTTTTTT. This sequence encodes CASSLFPEGTGELFF.

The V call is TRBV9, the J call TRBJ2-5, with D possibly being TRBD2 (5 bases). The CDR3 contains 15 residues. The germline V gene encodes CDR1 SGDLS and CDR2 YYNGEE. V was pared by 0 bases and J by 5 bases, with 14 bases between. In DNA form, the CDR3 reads TGTGCCAGCAGCGTAGGAGACTATCGAGGGGAGACCCAGTACTTC. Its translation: CASSVGDYRGETQYF. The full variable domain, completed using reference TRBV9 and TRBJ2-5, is DSGVTQTPKHLITATGQRVTLRCSPRSGDLSVYWYQQSLDQGLQFLIQYYNGEERAKGNILERFSAQQFPDLHSELNLSSLELGDSALYFCASSVGDYRGETQYFGPGTRLLVL.

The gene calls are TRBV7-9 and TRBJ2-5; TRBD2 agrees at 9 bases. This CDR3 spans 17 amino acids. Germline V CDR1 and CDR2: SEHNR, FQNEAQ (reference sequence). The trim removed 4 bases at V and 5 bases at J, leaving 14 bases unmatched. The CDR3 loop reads CASSSHAAGGSWETQYF. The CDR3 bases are TGTGCCAGCAGCTCCCATGCAGCGGGAGGTAGTTGGGAGACCCAGTACTTC.

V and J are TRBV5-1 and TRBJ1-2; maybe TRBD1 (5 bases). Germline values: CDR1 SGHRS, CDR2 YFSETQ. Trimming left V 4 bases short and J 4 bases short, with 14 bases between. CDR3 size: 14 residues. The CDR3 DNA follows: TGCGCCAGCAGCCCAGGGATTAGCTCCTATGGCTACACCTTC. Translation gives CASSPGISSYGYTF.

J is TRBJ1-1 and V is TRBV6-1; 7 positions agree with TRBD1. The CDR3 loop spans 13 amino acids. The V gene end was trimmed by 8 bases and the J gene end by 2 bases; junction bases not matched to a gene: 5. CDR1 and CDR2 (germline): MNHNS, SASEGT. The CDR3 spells CASPDRVNTEAFF. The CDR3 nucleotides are TGTGCCAGCCCAGACAGGGTAAACACTGAAGCTTTCTTT.

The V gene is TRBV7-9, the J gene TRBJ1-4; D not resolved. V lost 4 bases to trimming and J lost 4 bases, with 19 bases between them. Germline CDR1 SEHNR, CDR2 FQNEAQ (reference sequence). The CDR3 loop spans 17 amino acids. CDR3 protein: CASSSTRLGFGNEKLFF. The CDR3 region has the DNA TGTGCCAGCAGCTCTACTCGGCTAGGGTTTGGTAATGAAAAACTGTTTTTT. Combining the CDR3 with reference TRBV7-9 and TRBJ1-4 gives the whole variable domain DTGVSQNPRHKITKRGQNVTFRCDPISEHNRLYWYRQTLGQGPEFLTYFQNEAQLEKSRLLSDRFSAERPKGSFSTLEIQRTEQGDSAMYLCASSSTRLGFGNEKLFFGSGTQLSVL.

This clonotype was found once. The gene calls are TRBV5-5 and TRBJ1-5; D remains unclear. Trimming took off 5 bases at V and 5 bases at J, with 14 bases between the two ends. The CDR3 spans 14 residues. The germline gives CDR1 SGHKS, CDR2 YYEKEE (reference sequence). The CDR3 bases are TGTGCCAGCAGGTCCGATGAGGATGATCAGCCCCAGCATTTT. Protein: CASRSDEDDQPQHF.

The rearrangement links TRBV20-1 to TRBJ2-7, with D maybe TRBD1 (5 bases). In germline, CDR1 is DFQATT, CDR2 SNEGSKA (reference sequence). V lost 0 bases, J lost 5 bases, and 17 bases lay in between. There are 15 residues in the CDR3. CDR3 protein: CSAREKGNIFNEQYF. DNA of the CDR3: TGCAGTGCTAGAGAGAAGGGGAATATCTTCAACGAGCAGTACTTC.

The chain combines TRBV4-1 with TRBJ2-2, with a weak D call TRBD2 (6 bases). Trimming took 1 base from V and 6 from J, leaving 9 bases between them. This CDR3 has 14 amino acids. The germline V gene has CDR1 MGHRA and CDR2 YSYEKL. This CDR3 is CASSQAGEPGELFF. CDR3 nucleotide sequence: TGCGCCAGCAGCCAAGCGGGGGAGCCCGGGGAGCTGTTTTTT.

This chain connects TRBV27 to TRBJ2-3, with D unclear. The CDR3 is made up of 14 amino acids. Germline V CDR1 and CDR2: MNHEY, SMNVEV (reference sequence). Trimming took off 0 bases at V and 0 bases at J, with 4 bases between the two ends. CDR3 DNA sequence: TGTGCCAGCAGTTTATCCTCTAGCACAGATACGCAGTATTTT. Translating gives CASSLSSSTDTQYF.

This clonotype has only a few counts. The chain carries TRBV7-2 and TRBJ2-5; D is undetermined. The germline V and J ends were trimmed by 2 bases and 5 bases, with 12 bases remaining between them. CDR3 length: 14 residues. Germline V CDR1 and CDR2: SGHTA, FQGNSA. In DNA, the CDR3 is TGTGCCAGCAGCTTATCGGCCCAACCGGAGACCCAGTACTTC. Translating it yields CASSLSAQPETQYF.

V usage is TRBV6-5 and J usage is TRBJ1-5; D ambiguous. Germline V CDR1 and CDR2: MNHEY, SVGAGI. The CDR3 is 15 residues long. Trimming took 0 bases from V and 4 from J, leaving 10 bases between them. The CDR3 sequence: CASSYSIGWNQPQHF. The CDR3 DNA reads TGTGCCAGCAGTTACTCGATCGGGTGGAATCAGCCCCAGCATTTT.

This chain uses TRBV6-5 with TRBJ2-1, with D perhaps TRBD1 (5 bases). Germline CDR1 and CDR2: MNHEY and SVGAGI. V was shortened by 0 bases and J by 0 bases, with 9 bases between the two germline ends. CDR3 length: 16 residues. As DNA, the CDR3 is TGTGCCAGCAGTTACTCGGGGCCGAGCTCCTACAATGAGCAGTTCTTC. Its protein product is CASSYSGPSSYNEQFF.

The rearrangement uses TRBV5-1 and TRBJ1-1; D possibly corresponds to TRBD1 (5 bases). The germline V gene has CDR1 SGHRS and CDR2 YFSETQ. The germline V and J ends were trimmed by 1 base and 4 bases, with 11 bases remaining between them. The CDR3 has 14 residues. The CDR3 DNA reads TGCGCCAGCAGCTTGTCTCCGGGGGTCACTGAAGCTTTCTTT. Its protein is CASSLSPGVTEAFF.

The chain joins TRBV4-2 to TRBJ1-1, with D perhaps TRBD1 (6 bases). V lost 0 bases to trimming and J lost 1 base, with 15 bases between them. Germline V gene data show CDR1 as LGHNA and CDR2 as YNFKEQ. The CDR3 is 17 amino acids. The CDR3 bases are TGTGCCAGCAGCCAAGATCTACAGGGAATAGGGAACACTGAAGCTTTCTTT. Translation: CASSQDLQGIGNTEAFF.

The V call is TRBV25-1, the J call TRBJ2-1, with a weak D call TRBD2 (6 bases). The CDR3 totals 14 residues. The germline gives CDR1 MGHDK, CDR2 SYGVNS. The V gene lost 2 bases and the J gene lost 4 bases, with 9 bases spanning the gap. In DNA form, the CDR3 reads TGTGCCAGCAGTGAAATCGCGGGGTACAATGAGCAGTTCTTC. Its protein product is CASSEIAGYNEQFF. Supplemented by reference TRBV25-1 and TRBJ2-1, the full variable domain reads EADIYQTPRYLVIGTGKKITLECSQTMGHDKMYWYQQDPGMELHLIHYSYGVNSTEKGDLSSESTVSRIRTEHFPLTLESARPSHTSQYLCASSEIAGYNEQFFGPGTRLTVL.

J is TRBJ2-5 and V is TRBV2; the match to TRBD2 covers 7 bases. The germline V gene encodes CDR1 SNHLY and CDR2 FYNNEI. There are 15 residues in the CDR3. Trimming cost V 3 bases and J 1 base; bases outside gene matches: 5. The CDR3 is CASSEGGSGQETQYF. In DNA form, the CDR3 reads TGTGCCAGCAGTGAGGGGGGGAGCGGCCAAGAGACCCAGTACTTC.

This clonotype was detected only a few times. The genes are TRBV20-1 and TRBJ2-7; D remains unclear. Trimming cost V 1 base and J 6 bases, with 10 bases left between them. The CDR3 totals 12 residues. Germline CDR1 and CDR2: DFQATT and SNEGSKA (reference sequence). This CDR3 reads CSARVVGSEQYF. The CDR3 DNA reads TGCAGTGCTAGAGTGGTTGGGTCCGAGCAGTACTTC.